This TCR beta chain derives from a study of T cells in Graves' hyperthyroidism and ophthalmopathy. Study results and caveats: Most clonotypes that expanded in the thyroid above 0.001 also showed up in blood. A median approximately 6.5 months before onset, the model predicted ophthalmopathy.

RNA transcripts served as the template for amplifying TCR beta CDR3 regions. HTBI primers were employed in a first-round RT-PCR of the TCR CDR3. TCRdb passed the multiplex PCR reads through MiXCR, listing each CDR3 protein once. The table has 500,000 to 600,000 distinct CDR3 sequences, under 60% seen once. Exclusion followed for patients with uncontrolled infection, other autoimmune disease, pregnancy or lactation. Diagnoses rested on clinical symptoms, serum thyroxine and TRAb, thyroid ultrasound and orbital computed tomography. In regard to this clonotype: What it binds is unknown.

CDR1 and CDR2 from the germline V gene are SGHVS and FQNEAQ. This CDR3 is 16 amino acids long. The V and J ends lost 0 bases and 5 bases, in that order; junction bases with no gene match: 6. The chain has TRBV7-8 and TRBJ2-5; 10 positions match TRBD2. What was sequenced was peripheral blood or thyroid tissue (not recorded which). This clonotype originated in an adult woman with Graves' disease, either hyperthyroidism or ophthalmopathy (not recorded which). The CDR3 DNA follows: TGTGCCAGCAGCTTAGCTGGAGCGGGAGGGCCGGAGACCCAGTACTTC. Its translation: CASSLAGAGGPETQYF. The full variable domain, in which reference TRBV7-8 and TRBJ2-5 provide the parts outside the CDR3, is GAGVSQSPRYKVAKRGQDVALRCDPISGHVSLFWYQQALGQGPEFLTYFQNEAQLDKSGLPSDRFFAERPEGSVSTLKIQRTQQEDSAVYLCASSLAGAGGPETQYFGPGTRLLVL.